This T cell receptor beta chain was sequenced in a study of T cell responses to AZD1222 COVID-19 vaccine. Study-level findings and limits: CD4 TCRs associated with vaccination spanned spike, dominating at 160-218 and 743-854. Among AZD1222 vaccinees, only six or seven were seropositive at baseline.

Of note for this clone: Its antigen is as yet unknown.

Assay used: immunoSEQ multiplex PCR; TCRdb lists only in-frame clones, some missing. The sample lists around 100,000 clones; around 87% were seen once. The TCR comes from an adult in good health. The starting material was peripheral blood, obtained on day 0 of MenACWY control vaccination.

The CDR3 here is CAWSVVNYGYTF. The CDR3, as DNA: TGTGCCTGGAGTGTGGTAAACTATGGCTACACCTTC. The chain has TRBV30 and TRBJ1-2; D unclear. This CDR3 comprises 12 residues. Germline CDR1 reads GTSNPN; CDR2 reads SVGIG (reference sequence). Deletions cut 0 bases from V and 2 bases from J, with 4 bases between.